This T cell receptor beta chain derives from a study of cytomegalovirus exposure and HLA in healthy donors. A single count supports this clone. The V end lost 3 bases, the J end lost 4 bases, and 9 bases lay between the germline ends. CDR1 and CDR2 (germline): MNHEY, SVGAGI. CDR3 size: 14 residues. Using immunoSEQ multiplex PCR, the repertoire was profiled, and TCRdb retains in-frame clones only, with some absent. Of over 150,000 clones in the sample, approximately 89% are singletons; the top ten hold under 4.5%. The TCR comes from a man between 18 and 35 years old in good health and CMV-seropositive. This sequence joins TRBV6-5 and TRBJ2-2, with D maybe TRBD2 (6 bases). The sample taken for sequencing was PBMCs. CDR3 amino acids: CASSYPAGTGELFF. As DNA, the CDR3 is TGTGCCAGCAGTTATCCAGCGGGCACCGGGGAGCTGTTTTTT.